This is a list of T cell receptor beta chains from one sample in a study of blood T cell repertoires in COVID-19. Using immunoSEQ multiplex PCR, the repertoire was profiled, and TCRdb retains in-frame clones only, with some absent. Here the sample spans approximately 300,000 clones, approximately 91% being singletons. Sequenced sample: PBMCs or T cells enriched from blood (not recorded which). These TCRs come from a woman under 40 who had been exposed to COVID-19. Each CDR3 is given without its conserved first and last residue. Size tells how often a clone was seen (once, few, many) or the class of an expanded clone, and some rows leave it out.

V gene: TRBV3-1/TRBV3-2; J gene: TRBJ2-5; clone size: NA; CDR3 protein: ASRHRQGIFETQY
V gene: TRBV2; J gene: TRBJ2-1; clone size: NA; CDR3 protein: ASSESLRGNEQF
V gene: TRBV30; J gene: TRBJ1-3; clone size: once; CDR3 protein: AWSQGRSGNTIY
V gene: TRBV30; J gene: TRBJ2-5; clone size: NA; CDR3 protein: ASTTGETQY
V gene: TRBV3-1/TRBV3-2; J gene: TRBJ2-3; clone size: NA; CDR3 protein: ASSYGTPRRADTQY
V gene: TRBV7-3; J gene: TRBJ2-1; clone size: NA; CDR3 protein: ASSPPPGQGNFNEQF
V gene: TRBV6-5; J gene: TRBJ1-3; clone size: NA; CDR3 protein: ASGTGGPGNTIY
V gene: TRBV28; J gene: TRBJ2-2; clone size: NA; CDR3 protein: ASTFKNTGELF
V gene: TRBV5-6; J gene: TRBJ2-3; clone size: NA; CDR3 protein: ASSAGQPDTQY
V gene: TRBV4-1; J gene: TRBJ1-3; clone size: NA; CDR3 protein: ASSTWTGRGSGNTIY
V gene: TRBV4-1; J gene: TRBJ1-4; clone size: NA; CDR3 protein: ASSQEPFGTNEKLF
V gene: TRBV10-3; J gene: TRBJ2-5; clone size: NA; CDR3 protein: AIGTSGGQETQY
V gene: TRBV5-5; J gene: TRBJ2-1; clone size: once; CDR3 protein: ASSGLAGGRYNEQF
V gene: TRBV25-1; J gene: TRBJ1-2; clone size: NA; CDR3 protein: ASSEYNLGGNGYT
V gene: TRBV19; J gene: TRBJ1-2; clone size: NA; CDR3 protein: ASSMGTGDLYGYT
V gene: TRBV14; J gene: TRBJ1-2; clone size: NA; CDR3 protein: ASSQRDRGPYNYGYT
V gene: TRBV7-2; J gene: TRBJ2-7; clone size: NA; CDR3 protein: ASSARQGLEQY
V gene: TRBV7-9; J gene: TRBJ2-1; clone size: NA; CDR3 protein: ASSLGLAAYNEQF
V gene: TRBV11-2; J gene: TRBJ1-2; clone size: NA; CDR3 protein: ASGEGARGYT
V gene: TRBV19; J gene: TRBJ1-2; clone size: NA; CDR3 protein: ASSMRAPGGYT
V gene: TRBV5-1; J gene: TRBJ2-1; clone size: NA; CDR3 protein: ASSLLGMDRGVYNEQF
V gene: TRBV5-1; J gene: TRBJ2-2; clone size: NA; CDR3 protein: ASSSGSTGELF
V gene: TRBV7-6; J gene: TRBJ1-2; clone size: NA; CDR3 protein: ASSPVQGSNYGYT
V gene: TRBV5-8; J gene: TRBJ1-2; clone size: NA; CDR3 protein: ASIEGGGYFGYGYT